These 3 T cell receptor beta chains were all obtained from the same sample, sequenced in a study of CD8 T cells in Susac syndrome. Reverse transcription of about 0.5 to 1 ug RNA was performed with random hexamers. TCRdb recomputed calls from the immunoSEQ multiplex PCR reads with MiXCR, one row per CDR3 protein. The sample shows around 200,000 distinct CDR3 sequences, almost 96% of them seen only once. Source material: CD4+ T cells from PBMCs. The receptor source for this set is a human donor with multiple sclerosis.

The V call is TRBV30, the J call TRBJ1-4; D not certain. The V gene's germline CDR1 is GTSNPN and CDR2 SVGIG (reference sequence). V lost 1 base and J 8 bases, leaving 11 bases between the germline ends. The CDR3 runs 13 residues. Written as DNA, the CDR3 is TGTGCCTGGAGTGCCGGGCTGTTGGAAAAACTGTTTTTT. Protein product: CAWSAGLLEKLFF.

J is TRBJ2-7 and V is TRBV9; D possibly corresponds to TRBD2 (5 bases). Germline CDR1 is SGDLS and CDR2 is YYNGEE. Trimming took 4 bases from V and 3 from J, leaving 23 bases between them. CDR3 length equals 17 residues. The CDR3 sequence is CASSPRLTNSRSYEQYF. DNA for the CDR3: TGTGCCAGCAGCCCACGACTAACTAACTCGAGGAGCTACGAGCAGTACTTC.

The chain links TRBV28 to TRBJ1-2; no firm D call. The CDR3 totals 11 residues. With 4 bases removed from V and 8 bases from J, the gap between germline ends came to 8 bases. The V gene's germline CDR1 is MDHEN and CDR2 SYDVKM. Here the CDR3 reads CASSSVRGYTF. The CDR3, as DNA: TGTGCCAGCAGTTCAGTGAGGGGCTACACCTTC.